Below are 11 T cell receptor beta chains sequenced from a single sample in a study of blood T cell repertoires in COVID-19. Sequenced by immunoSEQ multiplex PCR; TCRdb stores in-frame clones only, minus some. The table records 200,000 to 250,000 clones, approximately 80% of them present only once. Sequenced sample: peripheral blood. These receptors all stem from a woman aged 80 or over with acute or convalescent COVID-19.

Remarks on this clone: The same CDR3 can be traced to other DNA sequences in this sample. CDR3 region: CASSLGQGYSPLHF. DNA for the CDR3: TGTGCCAGCTCACTAGGACAGGGTTATTCACCCCTCCACTTT. The gene calls are TRBV18 and TRBJ1-6; 8 bases map to TRBD1. J gave up 8 bases and V 4 bases, and 4 bases lay outside the gene matches. Per germline, CDR1 KGHSH and CDR2 LQKENI. There are 14 residues in the CDR3.

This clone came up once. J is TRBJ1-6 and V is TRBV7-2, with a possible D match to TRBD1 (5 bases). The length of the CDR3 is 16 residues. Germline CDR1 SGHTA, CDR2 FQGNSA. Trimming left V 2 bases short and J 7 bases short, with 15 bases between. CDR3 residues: CASSLMAGRLNSPLHF. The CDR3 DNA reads TGTGCCAGCAGCTTAATGGCAGGGAGGTTAAATTCACCCCTCCACTTT.

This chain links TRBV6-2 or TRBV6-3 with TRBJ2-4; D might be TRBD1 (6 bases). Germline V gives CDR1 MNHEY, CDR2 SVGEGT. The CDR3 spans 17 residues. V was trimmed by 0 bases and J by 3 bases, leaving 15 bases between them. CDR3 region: CASSYSLQGWVKNIQYF. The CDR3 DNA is TGTGCCAGCAGTTACTCGTTACAGGGCTGGGTCAAAAACATTCAGTACTTC.

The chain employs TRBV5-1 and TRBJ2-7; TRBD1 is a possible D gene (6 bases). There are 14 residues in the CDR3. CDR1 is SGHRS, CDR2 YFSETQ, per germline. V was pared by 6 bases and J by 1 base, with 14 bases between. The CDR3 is CASTSGQGSYEQYF. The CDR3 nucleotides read TGCGCCAGCACCTCCGGGCAGGGGTCCTACGAGCAGTACTTC.

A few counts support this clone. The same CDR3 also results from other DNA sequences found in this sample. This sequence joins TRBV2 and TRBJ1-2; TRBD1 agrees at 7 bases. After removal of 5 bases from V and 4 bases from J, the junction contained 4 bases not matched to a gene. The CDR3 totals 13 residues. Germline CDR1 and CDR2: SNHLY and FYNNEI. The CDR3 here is CASSRQGAYGYTF. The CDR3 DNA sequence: TGTGCCAGCAGTAGACAGGGTGCCTATGGCTACACCTTC. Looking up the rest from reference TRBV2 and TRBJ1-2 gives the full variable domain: EPEVTQTPSHQVTQMGQEVILRCVPISNHLYFYWYRQILGQKVEFLVSFYNNEISEKSEIFDDQFSVERPDGSNFTLKIRSTKLEDSAMYFCASSRQGAYGYTFGSGTRLTVV.

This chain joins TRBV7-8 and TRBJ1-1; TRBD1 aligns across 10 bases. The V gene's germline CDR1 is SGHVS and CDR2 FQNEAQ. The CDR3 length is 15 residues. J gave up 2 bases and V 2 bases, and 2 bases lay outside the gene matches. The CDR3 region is CASSLSTGGNTEAFF. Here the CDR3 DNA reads TGTGCCAGCAGCTTATCGACAGGGGGCAACACTGAAGCTTTCTTT.

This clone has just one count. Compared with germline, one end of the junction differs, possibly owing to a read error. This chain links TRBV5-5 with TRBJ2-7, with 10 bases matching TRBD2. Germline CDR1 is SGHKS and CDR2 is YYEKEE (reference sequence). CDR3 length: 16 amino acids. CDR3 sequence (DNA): TGTGCCAGCAGTTTGGCTAGCGGGGGATACTCCTACGAGCAGTACTTC. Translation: CASSLASGGYSYEQYF.

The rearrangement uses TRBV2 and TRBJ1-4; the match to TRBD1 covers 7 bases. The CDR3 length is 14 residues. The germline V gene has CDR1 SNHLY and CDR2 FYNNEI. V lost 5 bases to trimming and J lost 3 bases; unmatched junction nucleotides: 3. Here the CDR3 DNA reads TGTGCCAGCAGTCGCGACAGGGCTAATGAAAAACTGTTTTTT. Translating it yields CASSRDRANEKLFF.

In DNA, the CDR3 is TGTGCCTGGAGTTTCCAATCTGGAAACACCATATATTTT. Its protein is CAWSFQSGNTIYF. V is TRBV30 and J is TRBJ1-3; no firm D call. Germline CDR1 is GTSNPN and CDR2 is SVGIG (reference sequence). Trimming cost V 2 bases and J 1 base, with 6 bases left between them. CDR3 length: 13 amino acids.

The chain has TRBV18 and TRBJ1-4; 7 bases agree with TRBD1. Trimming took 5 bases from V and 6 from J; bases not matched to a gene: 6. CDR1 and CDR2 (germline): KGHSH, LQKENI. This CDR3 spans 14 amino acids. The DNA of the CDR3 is TGTGCCAGCTCAGCCGGGACAGAGCATGAAAAACTGTTTTTT. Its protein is CASSAGTEHEKLFF.

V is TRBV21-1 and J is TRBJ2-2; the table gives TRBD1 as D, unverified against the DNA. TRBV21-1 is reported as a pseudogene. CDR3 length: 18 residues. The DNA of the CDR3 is TGTGCCAGCAGCAAAGAGGTAGGGGGTCCTTGTAACACCGGGGAGCTGTTTTTT. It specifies CASSKEVGGPCNTGELFF.